One sample yielded the 30 T cell receptor beta chains listed below, sequenced in a study of human T cells and chemical hapten exposure. The time point here: patch test 1, 2 weeks after DPC sensitization. The treatment denotes: therapeutic diphenylcyclopropenone sensitization with weekly scalp DPC. MiXCR, run by TCRdb on the RACE reads, gives a single entry per CDR3 protein. Found here are some 350,000 distinct CDR3 sequences, around 6.9% of them singletons; the top ten hold roughly 8%. The material was whole blood, obtained in connection with sensitization to the hapten diphenylcyclopropenone (DPC). Source of these receptors: a woman in her late teens or twenties with alopecia areata. Some clones in this sample may be carry-over from other donors' samples.

This clonotype was detected only a few times. CDR3 in DNA: TGTGCCAGCAGTGAAGGGTCGGGAACTGAAGCTTTCTTT. Encoded protein: CASSEGSGTEAFF. The genes are TRBV2 and TRBJ1-1; unclear D gene. Trimming pared 1 base from V and 5 bases from J, leaving 8 bases between. This CDR3 is 13 amino acids long. Germline values: CDR1 SNHLY, CDR2 FYNNEI.

V and J are TRBV7-2 and TRBJ1-2, with D perhaps TRBD1 (5 bases). Germline CDR1 reads SGHTA; CDR2 reads FQGNSA. V dropped 2 bases and J dropped 5 bases, with 15 bases sitting between them. CDR3 length: 15 residues. CDR3 bases: TGTGCCAGCAGCTTAATACAGGCAGTGGCGTATGGCTACACCTTC. It translates to CASSLIQAVAYGYTF.

This chain uses TRBV12-5 with TRBJ1-1; D remains unclear. The CDR3 spans 12 residues. Trimming removed 5 bases from V and 1 base from J, with 5 bases in between. Germline CDR1 LGHNT, CDR2 FRNRAP. The CDR3 sequence is CASGRENTEAFF. CDR3 coding DNA: TGTGCTAGTGGTCGAGAGAACACTGAAGCTTTCTTT. The complete variable domain, with remaining parts taken from reference TRBV12-5 and TRBJ1-1, reads DARVTQTPRHKVTEMGQEVTMRCQPILGHNTVFWYRQTMMQGLELLAYFRNRAPLDDSGMPKDRFSAEMPDATLATLKIQPSEPRDSAVYFCASGRENTEAFFGQGTRLTVV.

This clonotype was seen a handful of times. The CDR3 here is CSASRYYEQYF. CDR3 nucleotide sequence: TGCAGTGCGAGCCGATACTACGAGCAGTACTTC. The rearrangement links TRBV20-1 to TRBJ2-7; unclear D gene. Trimming took off 6 bases at V and 3 bases at J, with 9 bases between the two ends. The CDR3 contains 11 residues. CDR1 is DFQATT, CDR2 SNEGSKA, per germline (reference sequence).

This clonotype occurred a few times. The rearrangement joins TRBV9 to TRBJ2-2, with TRBD2 as a possible D gene (7 bases). V lost 4 bases, J lost 5 bases, and 24 bases lay in between. Germline V gene lookup returns CDR1 SGDLS and CDR2 YYNGEE. This CDR3 has 18 amino acids. CDR3 loop: CASSPRPGFAGATGELFF. CDR3 bases: TGTGCCAGCAGCCCCCGCCCGGGATTCGCGGGGGCTACCGGGGAGCTGTTTTTT.

This clonotype turned up a few times. This CDR3 reads CASSLGITDSNQPQHF. As DNA, the CDR3 is TGTGCCAGCAGCTTAGGCATCACAGATAGCAATCAGCCCCAGCATTTT. The rearrangement uses TRBV11-2 and TRBJ1-5; D ambiguous. V was cut by 1 base and J by 0 bases, with 10 bases left in between. The germline CDR1 and CDR2 sequences are SGHAT and FQNNGV. CDR3 length equals 16 residues.

This rearrangement joins TRBV29-1 to TRBJ2-5; D not resolved. V lost 6 bases to trimming and J lost 0 bases, with 8 bases between them. Looked up from germline, CDR1 is SQVTM and CDR2 is ANQGSEA. The CDR3 has 12 amino acids. In nucleotides, the CDR3 is TGCAGCGTGGAGAGTAACCAAGAGACCCAGTACTTC. As protein: CSVESNQETQYF.

This clonotype showed up many times. The chain has TRBV29-1 and TRBJ1-2, with 9 bases matching TRBD1. The trim removed 5 bases at V and 2 bases at J, leaving 3 bases unmatched. Germline CDR1 SQVTM, CDR2 ANQGSEA. This CDR3 region has 13 residues. CDR3 nucleotides: TGCAGCGTTTCCGGACAGGGGAACTATGGCTACACCTTC. This codes for CSVSGQGNYGYTF.

In this sample, this clonotype turned up a few times. The J gene is TRBJ2-5, the V gene TRBV7-2, with D uncertain. Germline CDR1 SGHTA, CDR2 FQGNSA. Trimming left V 2 bases short and J 2 bases short, with 6 bases between. This CDR3 spans 13 amino acids. CDR3 residues: CASSLWKQETQYF. The CDR3 nucleotides read TGTGCCAGCAGCTTATGGAAGCAAGAGACCCAGTACTTC.

The rearrangement links TRBV5-1 to TRBJ1-5, with D uncertain. Germline V CDR1 and CDR2: SGHRS, YFSETQ. V was trimmed by 0 bases and J by 7 bases, leaving 11 bases between them. The CDR3 contains 14 residues. The CDR3 DNA sequence: TGCGCCAGCAGCTTGGAAGGGATGGGCCAGCCCCAGCATTTT. Translated, it gives CASSLEGMGQPQHF.

V is TRBV7-2 and J is TRBJ2-5; D is unresolved. The CDR3 totals 13 residues. CDR1 is SGHTA, CDR2 FQGNSA, per germline. CDR3 region: CASRRVPKTTQYF. CDR3 nucleotide sequence: TGTGCTTCTCGGAGAGTGCCCAAAACGACCCAGTACTTC. The complete variable domain, with remaining parts taken from reference TRBV7-2 and TRBJ2-5, reads GAGVSQSPSNKVTEKGKDVELRCDPISGHTALYWYRQSLGQGLEFLIYFQGNSAPDKSGLPSDRFSAERTGGSVSTLTIQRTQQEDSAVYLCASRRVPKTTQYFGPGTRLLVL.

This clonotype has a handful of counts. The V gene is TRBV10-3, the J gene TRBJ1-4; TRBD1 aligns across 10 bases. This CDR3 comprises 15 residues. Trimming at V came to 6 bases and at J to 1 base, leaving 2 bases not matched to a gene. CDR1 is ENHRY and CDR2 is SYGVKD in the germline V gene. The CDR3 bases are TGTGCCATCAGCCGGGACAGGGGAACTAATGAAAAACTGTTTTTT. It yields the protein CAISRDRGTNEKLFF.

The sample holds many counts of this clonotype. The rearrangement links TRBV4-3 to TRBJ2-3; the match to TRBD1 covers 9 bases. This CDR3 spans 16 amino acids. V trimming: 0 bases; J trimming: 0 bases; junction bases outside the gene matches: 1. Per the germline V gene, CDR1 is LGHNA and CDR2 is YSLEER. DNA for the CDR3: TGCGCCAGCAGCCAAGAGGGGACAGGGAGCACAGATACGCAGTATTTT. Its translation is CASSQEGTGSTDTQYF.

Only a few counts were recorded for this clonotype. The chain joins TRBV5-1 to TRBJ2-7, with 10 bases aligning to TRBD2. V gave up 3 bases and J gave up 3 bases; unmatched junction bases: 9. This CDR3 has 16 amino acids. CDR1 and CDR2 (germline): SGHRS, YFSETQ. The CDR3 DNA sequence: TGCGCCAGCAGCTATTTTCCCGGGACTAGCGACTACGAGCAGTACTTC. The encoded protein is CASSYFPGTSDYEQYF.

This clonotype showed up many times. The chain combines TRBV5-1 with TRBJ2-5; D is ambiguous. The germline gives CDR1 SGHRS, CDR2 YFSETQ. The CDR3 sequence is 14 residues long. V was pared by 4 bases and J by 0 bases, with 10 bases between. CDR3 DNA: TGCGCCAGCAGCCCCTCGGCCGACCAAGAGACCCAGTACTTC. Amino acid sequence: CASSPSADQETQYF.

The sample holds many counts of this clonotype. This CDR3 is CASSFAGSYEQYF. The CDR3 region has the DNA TGTGCCAGCAGTTTTGCAGGGTCCTACGAGCAGTACTTC. The rearrangement uses TRBV12-3 or TRBV12-4 and TRBJ2-7, with TRBD1 as a possible D gene (5 bases). This CDR3 spans 13 amino acids. V lost 3 bases and J 1 base, leaving 7 bases between the germline ends.

The CDR3 DNA is TGTGCCAGCCCCCCCGGGCCCCAGAACTATGGCTACACCTTC. Its translation: CASPPGPQNYGYTF. This chain joins TRBV7-2 and TRBJ1-2, with D uncertain. Germline V gene sequence: CDR1 SGHTA, CDR2 FQGNSA. The CDR3 covers 14 residues. The V end was cut by 8 bases, the J end by 2 bases, with 15 bases between.

The rearrangement links TRBV7-2 to TRBJ2-2, with TRBD1 matching 8 bases. The CDR3 has 19 residues. CDR1 is SGHTA, CDR2 FQGNSA, per germline. V dropped 9 bases and J dropped 3; count of bases not matched to a gene: 21. The CDR3: CASPPWGARGPWDTGELFF. The CDR3 region has the DNA TGTGCCAGTCCCCCTTGGGGGGCCAGGGGGCCGTGGGACACCGGGGAGCTGTTTTTT.

The V call is TRBV27, the J call TRBJ1-1; D perhaps matches TRBD1 (6 bases). Germline loops: CDR1 MNHEY, CDR2 SMNVEV (reference sequence). This CDR3 spans 15 amino acids. V lost 7 bases and J lost 3, with 18 bases in between. CDR3 amino acids: CASKRQGIIDTEAFF. In nucleotides, the CDR3 is TGTGCCAGCAAAAGGCAGGGGATCATCGACACTGAAGCTTTCTTT.

This clonotype came up many times. The chain links TRBV12-3 or TRBV12-4 to TRBJ2-1; tentative D call: TRBD1 (6 bases). The CDR3 is made up of 14 amino acids. Trimming pared 5 bases from V and 8 bases from J, leaving 16 bases between. CDR3 in DNA: TGTGCCAGCAGTCTCGGGACAAATTGGGATGAGCAGTTCTTC. This encodes CASSLGTNWDEQFF.

This clonotype was recorded a few times. The chain employs TRBV6-6 and TRBJ1-3, with TRBD1 matching 7 bases. Looked up from germline, CDR1 is MNHNY and CDR2 is SVGAGI (reference sequence). V gave up 5 bases and J gave up 4 bases; unmatched junction bases: 8. The CDR3 has 15 amino acids. CDR3 loop: CASSLTGEGGNTIYF. DNA for the CDR3: TGTGCCAGCAGTCTCACAGGGGAAGGAGGAAACACCATATATTTT.

This clonotype appeared a few times. The CDR3 reads CASSLALAGDTDTQYF. CDR3 sequence (DNA): TGCGCCAGCAGCTTGGCATTAGCGGGGGACACAGATACGCAGTATTTT. This chain links TRBV5-1 with TRBJ2-3; TRBD2 aligns across 9 bases. The CDR3 is 16 amino acids. After removal of 0 bases from V and 2 bases from J, the junction contained 4 bases not matched to a gene. Germline CDR1 SGHRS, CDR2 YFSETQ.

This clonotype appeared a few times. The chain has TRBV7-2 and TRBJ1-5, with unresolved D. Germline-derived CDR1 and CDR2 are SGHTA and FQGNSA. The CDR3 covers 14 residues. Trimming stripped 1 base from V and 7 bases from J, with 11 bases between. The DNA for the CDR3 is TGTGCCAGCAGCTTAGTGGCAGAGGAACAGCCCCAGCATTTT. It codes for CASSLVAEEQPQHF.

This clonotype was counted only a few times. The genes are TRBV10-3 and TRBJ2-2; D is ambiguous. With 0 bases removed from V and 0 bases from J, the gap between germline ends came to 8 bases. This CDR3 contains 16 residues. Germline V gives CDR1 ENHRY, CDR2 SYGVKD. CDR3 coding DNA: TGTGCCATCAGTGAGTCCGAGGCAACGAACACCGGGGAGCTGTTTTTT. Translated, it gives CAISESEATNTGELFF.

This clonotype was picked up a small number of times. The rearrangement links TRBV11-2 to TRBJ2-3; D is possibly TRBD2 (7 bases). V was clipped by 1 base and J by 4 bases, with 18 bases between them. From germline, CDR1 is SGHAT and CDR2 FQNNGV. The CDR3 runs 17 residues. The chain's CDR3 is CASSLVSGGGGADTQYF. The CDR3 DNA sequence: TGTGCCAGCAGCTTAGTATCGGGCGGCGGGGGCGCAGATACGCAGTATTTT.

The V gene is TRBV27, the J gene TRBJ2-3; D remains unclear. The CDR3 has 13 amino acids. Germline values: CDR1 MNHEY, CDR2 SMNVEV (reference sequence). The V end was cut by 1 base, the J end by 5 bases, with 7 bases between. CDR3 DNA sequence: TGTGCCAGCAGTTTATGGCGCGGAGATACGCAGTATTTT. This sequence encodes CASSLWRGDTQYF.

Many counts were recorded for this clonotype. This chain uses TRBV15 with TRBJ1-6; 10 bases fit TRBD1. With V trimmed by 4 bases and J by 9 bases, 6 bases remained unmatched. This CDR3 contains 15 residues. Germline V CDR1 and CDR2: LNHNV, YYDKDF (reference sequence). CDR3 in DNA: TGTGCCACCAGCACAGACAGGGGGCTGAGTTCACCCCTCCACTTT. Encoded protein: CATSTDRGLSSPLHF.

This clonotype was recorded at least ten times. The J gene is TRBJ2-1, the V gene TRBV7-9, with 8 bases fitting TRBD1. Germline V lookup: CDR1 SEHNR, CDR2 FQNEAQ (reference sequence). CDR3 size: 16 residues. With 1 base clipped from V and 6 bases from J, the junction kept 8 bases outside the gene matches. The CDR3, as DNA: TGTGCCAGCAGCTTAGGTTCTCGACAGGGGCGCAATGAGCAGTTCTTC. Protein: CASSLGSRQGRNEQFF.

A few counts support this clonotype. The V call is TRBV20-1, the J call TRBJ2-6; D is unclear. The germline V and J ends were trimmed by 5 bases and 0 bases, with 17 bases remaining between them. This CDR3 region has 17 residues. From germline, CDR1 is DFQATT and CDR2 SNEGSKA (reference sequence). The CDR3 sequence: CSAPGSEPLSGANVLTF. The CDR3 DNA reads TGCAGTGCTCCCGGAAGCGAACCGCTCTCTGGGGCCAACGTCCTGACTTTC.

In this sample, this clonotype turned up many times. V is TRBV7-8 and J is TRBJ1-1; D is unresolved. V dropped 2 bases and J dropped 1 base, with 5 bases sitting between them. This CDR3 spans 13 amino acids. The germline V gene encodes CDR1 SGHVS and CDR2 FQNEAQ. CDR3 nucleotides: TGTGCCAGCAGCTTAACGGAGAACACTGAAGCTTTCTTT. Its protein product is CASSLTENTEAFF.